This TCR beta chain was captured by sequencing in a study of cytomegalovirus exposure and HLA in healthy donors (dated by TCRdb to about 2017). Study-wide context: An earlier analysis of several hundred of the donors reported 250 to 300 Gb of sequence data and about 100 million unique TCR beta sequences from about 179 million T cells. About 310 gigabases of sequencing data and approximately 85 million unique TCR sequences were included in an early release covering several hundred HLA-typed donors. Of the 398 genotyped donors, approximately 83% fell in the genetic ancestry cluster associated with self-reported Caucasian donors. The study aimed to test whether cataloging public T cell receptors could reveal signatures of past pathogen exposure. The study profiled the T cell repertoires of hundreds of subjects by immunosequencing and related them to cytomegalovirus serostatus. A separate validation cohort of more than 100 different subjects was used in addition to the approximately 670-subject first cohort. To predict cytomegalovirus infection status, the study brought together high-throughput TCR immunosequencing, statistical association of individual TCRs with disease status, and machine learning. To study patterns of TCR occurrence, a later analysis re-analyzed previously published TCR beta repertoires from just over 650 donors and added high-resolution HLA genotyping. Rather than drawing on any new phenotypic data, the later analysis identified candidate immune exposures from TCR beta sequences and the way those sequences occurred across donors. An earlier analysis of about 600 of the donors used high-throughput TCR beta sequencing to judge whether each TCR beta V gene segment behaved as functional or pseudogenic. Donor age, sex, ethnicity and CMV serostatus were compiled together with the repertoire data. In a later genetic analysis, genome-wide SNP genotypes for about three fifths of the roughly 670 donors were used, and that subset was treated as a discovery cohort. Every repertoire in the discovery cohort had been generated on one and the same sequencing platform. Class I and class II HLA loci were covered by the typing at four-digit resolution. The number of donors typed differed by locus, with 629-630 for A, B, C, DRB1 and DQB1, roughly 520 for DQA1, 600 to 610 for DPA1, and under 490 for DPB1. Five DR-DQ haplotypes were handled as single units for association and clustering because linkage in the cohort was strong. Among about 370 genotyped donors of the cohort, an average of around 250,000 unique TCR beta nucleotide sequences was sequenced per donor, of which roughly 17% were non-productive. Beyond this particular receptor, the publication reports: The study gave a list of over 150 TCR beta chains associated with cytomegalovirus. The sequencing pipeline was judged likely to have produced a cluster of highly shared sequence variants as a technical artifact. In an earlier analysis of 587 of the donors, most TCR beta V segments appeared in productive rearrangements about 87% or about 30% of the time, broadly matching IMGT annotations. Because the 87-base-pair reads could not distinguish some IMGT-functional V segments, including TRBV6-2 and TRBV6-3, those segments were excluded. The classifier was reported to diagnose cytomegalovirus status with high specificity and sensitivity in both the original and validation cohorts. Because counts were too low, seventeen rarely observed V segments, including chromosome 9 orphons, were excluded from the earlier analysis of 587 of the donors. When HLA alleles, especially DR and DQ, strongly co-occurred, TCR associations were difficult to assign to individual alleles. According to a later analysis, parvovirus B19, influenza, CMV and Epstein-Barr virus appeared linked to several top co-occurrence clusters. Specific HLA alleles were associated with roughly 16,000 TCR beta sequences at a false discovery rate of 0.05 in a later analysis. It was suggested by the authors that the approach could potentially be generalized to other disease states and immunological phenotypes. A further reported finding was that TCR beta sequences accurately predicted the HLA-A and HLA-B alleles for most subjects in the first cohort. Immune exposure information for the cohort was limited to CMV serostatus. According to a later genetic analysis, donors in an Asian-associated ancestry cluster had fewer N-insertions in productive TCRs than the roughly 700-donor mean. V-gene and J-gene trimming of TCR beta chains was associated with a missense DCLRE1C variant in a later genetic analysis, and the association was replicated in an independent cohort. Linkage disequilibrium might explain the correlated functional status among segregating V segments, but an unknown experimental factor could not be excluded. While some public TCRs were present in many individuals, most TCR sequences turned up only very rarely across donors. A later analysis found that most CMV-associated TCR beta chains appeared HLA-restricted, with HLA associations seemingly driven largely by CMV exposure. A few of the identified cytomegalovirus-associated TCR beta chains were confirmed in vitro to be specific for cytomegalovirus antigens. Sequencing depth was assumed to be roughly uniform across donors in the presence/absence analyses, though that assumption may not hold. Only TCR beta chains were sequenced in this cohort, and the absence of alpha or paired-chain data limited detectable features. A later analysis found that TCR association rates varied across HLA loci, with DRB1 alleles showing the most associated TCRs and HLA-C alleles the fewest. In a later analysis, HLA-associated TCR beta chains were found to be more clonally expanded and to have lower generation probabilities than equally common non-associated chains. Because HLA typing was unavailable for some donors at each locus, only the typed subset was used in association tests.

CDR1 and CDR2 were assigned from the germline V gene as MNHNS and SASEGT. Counted from cysteine to phenylalanine, this CDR3 has 16 amino acids. Only the CDR3 DNA stays, 48 bases, in frame from base 1. Trimming leaves V shorter by 4 bases and J shorter by 5 bases, with the junction holding 8 bases beyond the gene matches. Concerning this clone itself: Its antigen is still unknown. No clone much larger than this one lies a single base away; base qualities are absent.

Libraries came from the immunoSEQ multiplex PCR assay. For the multiplex PCR, a mixture combining 60 forward primers for TCR Vbeta segments and 13 reverse primers for TCR Jbeta segments was used. A multiplex PCR assay on genomic DNA amplified the CDR3 region of rearranged TCR beta genes. On the Illumina HiSeq System, the amplified TCR beta libraries were sequenced as 87-base-pair reads. As for the authors' bioinformatics: In a later analysis, 70 million to 95 million unique TCR beta chains were counted across the roughly 610 repertoires, and about 10 million of these chains were shared by at least two donors. A nearest-neighbor algorithm error-corrected the raw reads and collapsed the reads into unique sequences, merging closely related sequences to remove PCR and sequencing errors. Alignment of CDR3 sequences to IMGT reference sequences was used to assign V, D and J gene segments. Each retained sequence needed at least a six-nucleotide match to both a V gene segment and a J gene segment. Rearrangements were called productive when the CDR3 lacked stop codons and stayed in frame with V and J; all others were non-productive. CDR3 was defined according to IMGT convention as the region running from the second conserved V-encoded cysteine to the conserved J-encoded phenylalanine. Sequences without an unambiguous match to a single V gene segment were excluded from the earlier analysis of 450 to 750 of the donors. In an earlier analysis of 587 of the donors, a V segment was called functional when productive rearrangements were above 56.7%, and segregating when the standard deviation between donors exceeded 5%. A statistical classification framework was built for diagnosing cytomegalovirus status from the catalog of TCR beta chain sequences. A later analysis assigned V and J genes by comparing TCR nucleotide sequences with IMGT/GENE-DB human TR gene sequences. A later analysis assigned CDR3 sequences and most-parsimonious VDJ recombination scenarios with the TCRdist pipeline. In a later analysis, each TCR beta chain was defined by its CDR3 amino acid sequence together with its V-gene family, and reads lacking a unique V-gene family were excluded. As a way to deal with suspected cross-contamination and a sequencing artifact, a later analysis dropped roughly 620 nucleotide sequences that were highly shared and had low generation probability. For each public chain, a later analysis derived a clonal expansion index from normalized ranks of inferred template counts within each repertoire. In a later analysis, generation probabilities were computed using a VDJ recombination model fitted to out-of-frame rearrangements, and the results were checked against IGoR. In a later analysis, hypergeometric tests were used to score TCR-TCR, TCR-HLA and TCR-CMV co-occurrence, with a repertoire-size bias correction applied to TCR pairs. False discovery rates were estimated in a later analysis by permuting HLA or CMV assignments 20 times. A later analysis grouped co-occurring TCRs with DBSCAN, adding TCRdist sequence similarity when clustering within HLA-allele-positive subsets. Repertoires with fewer than 30,000 or more than 120,000 public chains, plus five repertoires with anomalous nucleotide sharing, were excluded from co-occurrence clustering. Imported from immuneACCESS, the table was reduced by TCRdb to in-frame sequences with V and J called. These copies leave out some clones; in studies compared against another copy, an unresolved V gene accounts for under half, and the cause of the remainder is not known. The V and J calls and the clone size are those of that table, but D and trimming were determined from the DNA. Here the sample has under 250,000 clones; about 72% occur a single time. The ten largest clones take up over 3.5% of the sample.

The cohort consisted of approximately 690 healthy bone marrow donors. Cohort members were all nominally healthy when sampled, although unrecorded immune exposures were likely present. The donor was CMV seronegative and was included in the group of about 400 seronegative cohort members. A peripheral blood sample was collected from each donor, and TCR beta sequencing was performed on peripheral blood mononuclear cells. Genomic DNA was extracted from the blood cell samples with the Qiagen DNeasy Blood Extraction Kit. The V and J segments used are TRBV6-1 and TRBJ1-1; 12 central bases correspond to TRBD1. The TCR sequence derives from a male donor in good health and CMV-seronegative. The sequenced sample was PBMCs. For the CDR3, the sequence is CASSAGTGGFDTEAFF. The base sequence is TGTGCCAGCAGTGCTGGGACAGGGGGCTTTGATACTGAAGCTTTCTTT.